A single sample is the source of the 9 T cell receptor beta chains below, sequenced in a study of spatial heterogeneity in lung cancer. Regarding time point: sample taken at primary tumor resection. Study-level points and caveats: Counts that tracked tumor mutation counts were those of expanded intratumoral alpha and beta TCRs.

These receptors have no identified antigens. MiXCR was run by TCRdb on the 5' RACE reads, yielding one entry per CDR3 protein. The sample records about 27,000 distinct CDR3 sequences, approximately 6.9% being singletons. This specimen was lung tumor tissue, taken at surgery. The receptors were sampled from a male donor with early-stage non-small cell lung cancer.

This clonotype was seen ten or more times. One end of the junction is discordant with germline, which a read error may explain. The rearrangement links TRBV12-3 or TRBV12-4 to TRBJ1-5, with TRBD1 matching over 7 bases. This CDR3 is built from 14 residues. CDR3 protein: CASSLDRDNQPQHF. Written as DNA, the CDR3 is TGTGCCAGCAGCTTAGACAGGGACAATCAGCCCCAGCATTTT.

At least ten counts were recorded for this clonotype. The rearrangement joins TRBV28 to TRBJ2-5, with 11 bases that match TRBD2. Germline V gives CDR1 MDHEN, CDR2 SYDVKM. With V trimmed by 1 base and J by 4 bases, 5 bases remained unmatched. CDR3 length equals 16 residues. CDR3 amino acids: CASSLFLAGGPETQYF. Written as DNA, the CDR3 is TGTGCCAGCAGTTTATTTCTAGCGGGGGGACCAGAGACCCAGTACTTC.

The chain recombines TRBV7-2 with TRBJ2-1, with D maybe TRBD2 (6 bases). CDR3 length: 15 residues. Germline V gene lookup returns CDR1 SGHTA and CDR2 FQGNSA. Deletions cut 1 base from V and 6 bases from J, with 13 bases between. Written as DNA, the CDR3 is TGTGCCAGCAGCTTAGTAGGGGACTTTACCAATGAGCAGTTCTTC. It is translated as CASSLVGDFTNEQFF.

This clonotype was recorded many times. The V and J genes are TRBV29-1 and TRBJ1-5; the D is unclear. Germline values: CDR1 SQVTM, CDR2 ANQGSEA. V lost 7 bases and J lost 4, with 17 bases in between. This CDR3 is 14 amino acids long. CDR3 DNA sequence: TGCAGCGCGGGAGAAGGAGGGTTTAATCAGCCCCAGCATTTT. Protein: CSAGEGGFNQPQHF.

This clonotype was picked up many times. The chain has TRBV6-2 or TRBV6-3 and TRBJ2-2; weak D call: TRBD2 (5 bases). Germline loops: CDR1 MNHEY, CDR2 SVGEGT. Trimming took 4 bases from V and 12 from J, leaving 12 bases between them. This CDR3 has 12 residues. The CDR3 sequence: CASSSATGKLFF. The CDR3 DNA reads TGTGCCAGCAGTTCCGCAACGGGAAAGCTGTTTTTT.

This clonotype showed up many times. CDR3 residues: CASNSGRVLDTQYF. As DNA, the CDR3 is TGTGCCAGCAACTCCGGAAGAGTGTTAGATACGCAGTATTTT. The chain links TRBV28 to TRBJ2-3, with D uncertain. The germline V gene has CDR1 MDHEN and CDR2 SYDVKM. This CDR3 is 14 amino acids long. V lost 7 bases, J lost 5 bases, and 16 bases lay in between.

This clonotype was seen at least ten times. This rearrangement joins TRBV7-9 to TRBJ2-7; tentative D call: TRBD1 (6 bases). Germline V lookup: CDR1 SEHNR, CDR2 FQNEAQ (reference sequence). Trimming removed 2 bases from V and 2 bases from J, with 10 bases in between. The CDR3 spans 14 residues. In DNA form, the CDR3 reads TGTGCCAGCAGCTTAATGGCAGGGGCCTACGAGCAGTACTTC. Protein product: CASSLMAGAYEQYF.

The V gene is TRBV15, the J gene TRBJ1-6; D gene unclear. The CDR3 runs to 14 residues. The V end was cut by 0 bases, the J end by 7 bases, with 7 bases between. The germline V gene encodes CDR1 LNHNV and CDR2 YYDKDF (reference sequence). The CDR3 here is CATSRDSSNSPLHF. CDR3 bases: TGTGCCACCAGCAGAGATAGTTCCAATTCACCCCTCCACTTT.

In its sample, this clonotype was seen many times. The chain employs TRBV14 and TRBJ1-6; 9 bases are shared with TRBD1. CDR1 and CDR2 (germline): SGHDN, FVKESK. The CDR3 contains 15 residues. Losses at the gene ends were 2 bases for V and 10 bases for J; bases not matched to a gene: 6. The CDR3: CASSQRQGVSSPLHF. The CDR3 nucleotides read TGTGCCAGCAGCCAAAGACAGGGGGTCTCATCACCCCTCCACTTT.